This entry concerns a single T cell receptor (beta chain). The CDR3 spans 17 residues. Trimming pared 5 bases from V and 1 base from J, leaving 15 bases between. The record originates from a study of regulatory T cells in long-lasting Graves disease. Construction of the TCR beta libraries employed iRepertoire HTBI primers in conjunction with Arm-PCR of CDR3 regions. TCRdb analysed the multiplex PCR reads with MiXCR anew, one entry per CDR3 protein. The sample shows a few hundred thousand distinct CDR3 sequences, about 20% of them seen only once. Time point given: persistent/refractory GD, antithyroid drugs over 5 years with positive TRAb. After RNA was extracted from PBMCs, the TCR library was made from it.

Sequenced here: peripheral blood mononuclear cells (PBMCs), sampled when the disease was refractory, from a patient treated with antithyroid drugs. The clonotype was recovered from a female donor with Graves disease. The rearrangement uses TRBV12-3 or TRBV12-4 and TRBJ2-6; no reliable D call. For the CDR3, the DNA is TGTGCCAGCAGTCCCGGTCTACTGAAGTCTGGGGCCAACGTCCTGACTTTC. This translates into CASSPGLLKSGANVLTF.